A selection of T cell receptor beta chains follows, all from one sample in a study of T cell changes during pregnancy in multiple sclerosis. Produced via immunoSEQ multiplex PCR; TCRdb's table is partial and in-frame only. This sample carries about 59,000 clones, roughly 94% of them seen once, and the ten largest clones take just over 2.5%. Sequences were derived from CD8+ T cells from peripheral blood mononuclear cells, sampled after pregnancy. The receptors come from a female donor with multiple sclerosis, enrolled in a pregnancy study. CDR3s include the opening cysteine and the closing phenylalanine or tryptophan. The order of the fields is D gene, V gene, J gene, CDR3 DNA, CDR3 protein. A D gene is named only where the DNA matches it firmly.

NA	TRBV19	TRBJ2-7	TGTGCCACTGCTTCCGGGAGCCGCTACGAGCAGTACTTC	CATASGSRYEQYF
NA	TRBV21-1	TRBJ1-5	TGTGCCAGCAGCAAAGGGGACAGGGGAGGGCATCAGCCCCAGCATTTT	CASSKGDRGGHQPQHF
NA	TRBV14	TRBJ2-4	TGTGCCAGTAGCCGACAGCGAGCCAAAAACATTCAGTACTTC	CASSRQRAKNIQYF
NA	TRBV9	TRBJ1-1	TGTGCCAGCAGCCCAATCACAAACACTGAAGCTTTCTTT	CASSPITNTEAFF
NA	TRBV7-3	TRBJ2-2	TGTGCCAGCAGCTTAGTAGGGGCGAACACCGGGGAGCTGTTTTTT	CASSLVGANTGELFF
TRBD1	TRBV6-5	TRBJ2-5	TGTGCCAGCATTTCAGGGGGCGCCGACGAGACCCAGTACTTC	CASISGGADETQYF
TRBD2	TRBV7-3	TRBJ2-1	TGTGCCAGCAGCATAGCGGGAGGGTACAATGAGCAGTTCTTC	CASSIAGGYNEQFF
TRBD1	TRBV28	TRBJ1-5	TGTGCCAGCAGTTTCCCCGGACAGGGTCAGCAGCCCCAGCATTTT	CASSFPGQGQQPQHF
NA	TRBV18	TRBJ2-3	TGTGCCAGCTCCCCGCCTAGGGGATTCCCAGATACGCAGTATTTT	CASSPPRGFPDTQYF
NA	TRBV7-6	TRBJ2-7	TGTGCCAGCAGCTTAGGGGAGTTGACCCTAGTCACCTACGAGCAGTACTTC	CASSLGELTLVTYEQYF
NA	TRBV27	TRBJ2-2	TGTGCCAGCAGTTTCCGGGATAGGAGGGGGGAGCTGTTTTTT	CASSFRDRRGELFF
NA	TRBV7-2	TRBJ1-5	TGTGCCAGCAGCGGGGGACAAAGAGCGTCGCCCCAGCATTTT	CASSGGQRASPQHF
NA	TRBV18	TRBJ2-3	TGTGCCAGCTCACCACAAGGGGGAGGGCCACCAGATACGCAGTATTTT	CASSPQGGGPPDTQYF
NA	TRBV4-1	TRBJ1-3	TGCGCCAGCAGCCAAGATGGAGGGAGGGTTGGAAACACCATATATTTT	CASSQDGGRVGNTIYF
TRBD1	TRBV14	TRBJ1-1	TGTGCCAGCAGCCAACCACGACAGGGGAGAAACACTGAAGCTTTCTTT	CASSQPRQGRNTEAFF
TRBD1	TRBV7-3	TRBJ2-7	TGTGCCAGCAGCTTGGGACAGGGAAACGAGCAGTACTTC	CASSLGQGNEQYF
NA	TRBV7-8	TRBJ2-2	TGTGCCAGCAGCCAGTTGGTCGGGAGTGCCGGGGAGCTGTTTTTT	CASSQLVGSAGELFF
TRBD2	TRBV5-1	TRBJ2-7	TGCGCCAGCAGCTTGGTGCGGGGGGCGGGGATCACCTACGAGCAGTACTTC	CASSLVRGAGITYEQYF
TRBD2	TRBV4-2	TRBJ2-2	TGTGCCAGCAGCCAAGTCCTAGCGGGAACCGGGGAGCTGTTTTTT	CASSQVLAGTGELFF
TRBD1	TRBV27	TRBJ1-1	TGTGCCAGCAGTTCGACAGGGGGAGCTTTCTTT	CASSSTGGAFF